A single sample is the source of the 32 T cell receptor beta chains below, sequenced in a study of read filtering for tumor transcriptome and immune sequencing (dated by TCRdb to 2018 to 2020). Data came from an Illumina HiSeq 4000. The Immunoverse kit was used to build TCR libraries from about 430 ng RNA, with molecular barcoded adaptors covering alpha/delta and beta/gamma chains. TCRdb handled the public reads itself, with Q25 trimming in fastp and clone calling in MiXCR, and kept productive beta chains. Every distinct CDR3 protein forms one entry, paired with its most common genes and DNA. The sample yields 50,000 or so distinct CDR3 sequences; roughly 18% were counted once. 15% to 19% of the sample belongs to the ten largest clones. Source material: a population of CD138-negative cells sorted from bone marrow. The cell subset or site label here, explained by the study, means: bone marrow mononuclear cells depleted of CD138+ plasma/myeloma cells by negative magnetic selection. Receptors originate from a donor aged 40 or over with multiple myeloma.

Turning to this clonotype: This clone may be a read error of a much larger clone one base away. The V gene is TRBV4-2, the J gene TRBJ2-4; D might be TRBD1 or TRBD2, each matching 5 bases. Germline loops: CDR1 LGHNA, CDR2 YNFKEQ. V was trimmed by 0 bases and J by 2 bases, leaving 14 bases between them. This CDR3 comprises 17 residues. For the CDR3, the DNA is TGTGCCAGCAGCCAAGACTCCGGGGCCCTACCCAAAAACATTCAGTACTTC. It specifies CASSQDSGALPKNIQYF.

This clonotype was found many times. The V gene is TRBV7-2, the J gene TRBJ2-5; 8 nucleotides line up with TRBD1. V gave up 5 bases and J gave up 0 bases; unmatched junction bases: 5. The germline gives CDR1 SGHTA, CDR2 FQGNSA. The CDR3 runs to 15 residues. The CDR3 nucleotides read TGTGCCAGCAGCCGGACAGGGAGGTACCAAGAGACCCAGTACTTC. This encodes CASSRTGRYQETQYF.

The table lists this clonotype with many counts. The chain links TRBV12-3 or TRBV12-4 to TRBJ2-1; possibly TRBD2 for D (6 bases). The CDR3 covers 17 residues. V dropped 6 bases and J dropped 2 bases, with 20 bases sitting between them. The CDR3 sequence is CASSPSPAGLAYNEQFF. The DNA of the CDR3 is TGTGCCAGCAGCCCAAGCCCTGCGGGACTTGCCTACAATGAGCAGTTCTTC.

In its sample, this clonotype was seen many times. The chain has TRBV20-1 and TRBJ2-7; D may correspond to TRBD1 or TRBD2 (5 bases each). CDR3 length: 14 amino acids. Trimming left V 0 bases short and J 2 bases short, with 11 bases between. Germline-derived CDR1 and CDR2 are DFQATT and SNEGSKA (reference sequence). CDR3 in DNA: TGCAGTGCTAGAGAGGGGCAGGGACCCTACGAGCAGTACTTC. Protein: CSAREGQGPYEQYF.

With respect to this clonotype: A read error is possible here, since a much larger clone lies one base away. The chain has TRBV5-4 and TRBJ2-3; no definite D call. This CDR3 spans 15 amino acids. The germline V gene encodes CDR1 SGHNT and CDR2 YYREEE (reference sequence). Trimming stripped 0 bases from V and 4 bases from J, with 12 bases between. In DNA, the CDR3 is TGTGCCAGCAGCTTGGGGGGTGGGGTCGCAGATACGCAGTATTTT. Amino acids: CASSLGGGVADTQYF.

This clonotype was detected many times. The V and J genes are TRBV20-1 and TRBJ2-7; no definite D call. Germline CDR1 reads DFQATT; CDR2 reads SNEGSKA (reference sequence). V was cut by 3 bases and J by 3 bases, with 12 bases left in between. The length of the CDR3 is 13 residues. CDR3 nucleotides: TGCAGTGCTAGTTCCGTCTATCTCTACGAGCAGTACTTC. Its protein is CSASSVYLYEQYF.

This clonotype has a count of ten or more. The chain recombines TRBV18 with TRBJ2-7, with 10 bases matching TRBD1. V lost 3 bases, J lost 6 bases, and 2 bases stayed unmatched. The CDR3 length is 13 residues. Germline CDR1 is KGHSH and CDR2 is LQKENI. CDR3 region: CASSPRDRGEQYF. The DNA of the CDR3 is TGTGCCAGCTCACCCCGGGACAGGGGCGAGCAGTACTTC.

On this clonotype: A much larger clone sits a single nucleotide away, making a read error possible. V gene TRBV13 combines with J gene TRBJ2-3; D not resolved. This CDR3 is built from 18 residues. Germline V CDR1 and CDR2: PRHDT, FYEKMQ (reference sequence). In nucleotides, the CDR3 is TGTGCCGGCAGTCGAGCCGACCCGGGCCCCACCGCGAGAGATACGCAGTATTTT. It specifies CAGSRADPGPTARDTQYF.

This clonotype was detected many times. The J gene is TRBJ2-7, the V gene TRBV27, with 7 bases fitting TRBD1. Germline assignment: CDR1 MNHEY and CDR2 SMNVEV (reference sequence). The CDR3 is 15 residues long. Trimming cost V 5 bases and J 0 bases; bases outside gene matches: 7. The DNA of the CDR3 is TGTGCCAGCAGTACCACAGGGGATAGCTCCTACGAGCAGTACTTC. Protein: CASSTTGDSSYEQYF.

This clonotype was recorded many times. The chain couples TRBV12-3 or TRBV12-4 to TRBJ2-7; D remains unclear. V was trimmed by 4 bases and J by 3 bases, leaving 13 bases between them. CDR3 length: 14 amino acids. CDR3 sequence: CASSSPGSSYEQYF. CDR3 nucleotide sequence: TGTGCCAGCAGTTCCCCTGGTTCCAGCTACGAGCAGTACTTC.

In the case of this clonotype: Possible read error: a much larger clone is one base away. This chain links TRBV2 with TRBJ1-5; D is perhaps TRBD1 (6 bases). The CDR3 is made up of 14 amino acids. Germline loops: CDR1 SNHLY, CDR2 FYNNEI. V was pared by 6 bases and J by 1 base, with 10 bases between. The CDR3: CASRDGQSNQPQHF. The DNA of the CDR3 is TGTGCCAGCAGAGACGGACAGAGCAATCAGCCCCAGCATTTT.

This clonotype was counted at least ten times. This rearrangement joins TRBV7-9 to TRBJ2-1; D possibly corresponds to TRBD1 (5 bases). The CDR3 runs to 16 residues. V dropped 1 base and J dropped 1 base, with 11 bases sitting between them. Germline CDR1 SEHNR, CDR2 FQNEAQ (reference sequence). As DNA, the CDR3 is TGTGCCAGCAGCTTAGAAACAGGTTCTTCCTACAATGAGCAGTTCTTC. This gives the protein CASSLETGSSYNEQFF.

This clonotype was counted at least ten times. The chain has TRBV6-2 or TRBV6-3 and TRBJ2-1; D is possibly TRBD2 (5 bases). Germline CDR1 and CDR2: MNHEY and SVGEGT. This CDR3 is built from 16 residues. The V end was cut by 6 bases, the J end by 0 bases, with 15 bases between. The CDR3: CASRLGRADSYNEQFF. CDR3 coding DNA: TGTGCCAGCAGACTAGGACGGGCTGACTCCTACAATGAGCAGTTCTTC.

The table lists this clonotype with many counts. The chain links TRBV11-3 to TRBJ2-3; 7 bases are shared with TRBD2. V dropped 11 bases and J dropped 1; count of bases not matched to a gene: 12. Germline V CDR1 and CDR2: SGHNT, YENEEA. This CDR3 is built from 15 residues. DNA for the CDR3: TGTGCCGGCTTAGGCGGGAGAACTTGCACAGATACGCAGTATTTT. Translated, it gives CAGLGGRTCTDTQYF.

This clonotype was seen many times. J is TRBJ2-7 and V is TRBV5-1, with 9 bases aligning to TRBD1. V trimming: 5 bases; J trimming: 3 bases; junction bases outside the gene matches: 6. This CDR3 comprises 14 residues. The V gene's germline CDR1 is SGHRS and CDR2 YFSETQ. CDR3 in amino acids: CASRTGQGYYEQYF. The CDR3 region has the DNA TGCGCCAGCAGGACAGGACAGGGGTACTACGAGCAGTACTTC.

This clonotype has ten or more counts. J is TRBJ2-1 and V is TRBV6-2 or TRBV6-3; 11 bases are shared with TRBD2. Germline CDR1 is MNHEY and CDR2 is SVGEGT. The trim removed 5 bases at V and 1 base at J, leaving 4 bases unmatched. The CDR3 extends over 16 amino acids. In DNA, the CDR3 is TGTGCCAGCAGTGCCCCTAGCGGGGGGTCCTACAATGAGCAGTTCTTC. This sequence encodes CASSAPSGGSYNEQFF.

The chain is built from TRBV12-3 or TRBV12-4 and TRBJ1-1; D is ambiguous. V lost 0 bases, J lost 2 bases, and 13 bases lay in between. This CDR3 is built from 16 residues. The CDR3 region has the DNA TGTGCCAGCAGTTTAGCGCTAGTACGGAAAAACACTGAAGCTTTCTTT. This sequence encodes CASSLALVRKNTEAFF.

With respect to this clonotype: With only one base between it and a far larger clone, this is likely a read error. The V call is TRBV24-1, the J call TRBJ2-7; no firm D call. The CDR3 covers 12 residues. In germline, CDR1 is KGHDR, CDR2 SFDVKD. V dropped 5 bases and J dropped 10 bases, with 14 bases sitting between them. Here the CDR3 reads CATSAPEEIQYF. The DNA of the CDR3 is TGTGCCACCAGTGCTCCGGAAGAGATCCAGTACTTC.

This clonotype was seen ten or more times. J is TRBJ1-1 and V is TRBV6-5; possible D gene TRBD1, 5 bases. V lost 4 bases to trimming and J lost 4 bases, with 13 bases between them. CDR1 and CDR2 from the germline V gene are MNHEY and SVGAGI. There are 14 residues in the CDR3. The CDR3 nucleotides are TGTGCCAGCAGTTTCGGGGGTTTCGGCACTGAAGCTTTCTTT. Translating it yields CASSFGGFGTEAFF.

This clonotype was found many times. The rearrangement joins TRBV7-2 to TRBJ2-3; no clear D. The germline CDR1 and CDR2 sequences are SGHTA and FQGNSA. Trimming cost V 2 bases and J 1 base, with 4 bases left between them. CDR3 length equals 13 residues. The chain's CDR3 is CASSLIRTDTQYF. The CDR3 DNA reads as TGTGCCAGCAGCTTAATCCGCACAGATACGCAGTATTTT.

On this clonotype: One junction end does not reproduce the germline sequence, and a read error may be involved. The chain employs TRBV2 and TRBJ2-1, with a weak D call TRBD2 (5 bases). Per germline, CDR1 SNHLY and CDR2 FYNNEI. There are 15 residues in the CDR3. The CDR3 spells CASVVSGPSYNVQFF. DNA for the CDR3: TGTGCCAGCGTTGTCAGCGGACCCTCCTACAATGTGCAGTTCTTT.

This clonotype is medium-sized. The CDR3 region has the DNA TGCGCCAGCAGTGGCGAGGGGGGCAGCAATCAGCCCCAGCATTTT. It encodes CASSGEGGSNQPQHF. The chain joins TRBV10-2 to TRBJ1-5, with a possible D match to TRBD1 (6 bases). The CDR3 is 15 amino acids. Trimming pared 4 bases from V and 1 base from J, leaving 11 bases between. CDR1 and CDR2 (germline): WSHSY, SAAADI.

This clonotype was counted ten times or more. The CDR3 loop is CSASPRGGTQYF. CDR3 coding DNA: TGCAGTGCCAGCCCACGGGGGGGGACCCAGTACTTC. The rearrangement links TRBV20-1 to TRBJ2-5; 8 nucleotides align to TRBD2. The V gene end was trimmed by 6 bases and the J gene end by 7 bases; junction bases not matched to a gene: 7. Germline assignment: CDR1 DFQATT and CDR2 SNEGSKA (reference sequence). The CDR3 length is 12 residues.

This clonotype was observed many times. The chain couples TRBV19 to TRBJ2-7, with D unresolved. V was clipped by 5 bases and J by 6 bases, with 23 bases between them. From germline, CDR1 is LNHDA and CDR2 SQIVND (reference sequence). The CDR3 runs 16 residues. The CDR3 sequence is CASSPTSASLLGEQYF. CDR3 DNA sequence: TGTGCCAGTAGTCCCACGTCGGCTAGTCTATTGGGCGAGCAGTACTTC.

This clonotype came up many times. CDR3 amino acids: CASSNTGANVLTF. CDR3 nucleotide sequence: TGTGCCAGCAGTAACACTGGGGCCAACGTCCTGACTTTC. The chain is built from TRBV9 and TRBJ2-6; no clear D. The CDR3 runs 13 residues. The V gene lost 5 bases and the J gene lost 2 bases, with 5 bases spanning the gap. CDR1 SGDLS and CDR2 YYNGEE come from the germline V gene.

This clonotype was counted ten times or more. The chain carries TRBV7-2 and TRBJ1-1, with 7 positions matching TRBD1. From germline, CDR1 is SGHTA and CDR2 FQGNSA. V lost 6 bases and J lost 5; bases outside the gene matches: 15. The CDR3 runs to 16 residues. The chain's CDR3 is CASSSTGTVRGTEAFF. CDR3 bases: TGTGCCAGCAGTTCTACCGGGACAGTTCGCGGGACTGAAGCTTTCTTT.

This clonotype was counted ten times or more. The chain links TRBV19 to TRBJ2-3; D gene uncertain. Trimming took 5 bases from V and 0 from J, leaving 9 bases between them. Germline CDR1 LNHDA, CDR2 SQIVND (reference sequence). This CDR3 contains 14 residues. The CDR3 DNA reads as TGTGCCAGTAGTCCAAGGTCTAGCACAGATACGCAGTATTTT. The encoded protein is CASSPRSSTDTQYF.

This clonotype was found many times. CDR3 amino acids: CASSEGGRGNQPQHF. DNA for the CDR3: TGTGCCAGCAGTGAAGGGGGACGAGGCAATCAGCCCCAGCATTTT. The rearrangement uses TRBV2 and TRBJ1-5, with D possibly matching TRBD1 (5 bases). Trimming removed 1 base from V and 2 bases from J, with 9 bases in between. Germline CDR1 SNHLY, CDR2 FYNNEI. This CDR3 is built from 15 residues.

Only a few counts were recorded for this clonotype. This sequence joins TRBV25-1 and TRBJ1-1; D perhaps matches TRBD1 (6 bases). V was clipped by 6 bases and J by 4 bases, with 15 bases between them. Germline V gene sequence: CDR1 MGHDK, CDR2 SYGVNS. This CDR3 contains 14 residues. In DNA, the CDR3 is TGTGCCAGCAGGAGTGGGGGGCTGGGCACTGAAGCTTTCTTT. Translated, it gives CASRSGGLGTEAFF.

This chain connects TRBV7-2 to TRBJ2-1; TRBD2 agrees at 12 bases. V trimming: 3 bases; J trimming: 9 bases; junction bases outside the gene matches: 9. This CDR3 is 16 amino acids long. From germline, CDR1 is SGHTA and CDR2 FQGNSA. CDR3 sequence reads: CASSFLLAGGPSEQFF. CDR3 bases: TGTGCCAGCAGCTTCCTTCTAGCGGGAGGGCCCAGTGAGCAGTTCTTC.

The chain employs TRBV6-5 and TRBJ2-5; 8 nucleotides align to TRBD2. This CDR3 is 17 amino acids long. V gave up 4 bases and J gave up 0 bases; unmatched junction bases: 10. Germline-derived CDR1 and CDR2 are MNHEY and SVGAGI. CDR3 loop: CASSSRTSRLYQETQYF. CDR3 DNA sequence: TGTGCCAGCAGTTCACGGACTAGCCGATTGTACCAAGAGACCCAGTACTTC.

There are many counts of this clonotype. The chain recombines TRBV2 with TRBJ1-4; D gene uncertain. The CDR3 spans 14 residues. Germline V gene lookup returns CDR1 SNHLY and CDR2 FYNNEI. The V and J ends lost 2 bases and 5 bases respectively, with 9 bases between them. CDR3 nucleotides: TGTGCCAGCAGTGAAAACCTCCCGAATGAAAAACTGTTTTTT. Its protein product is CASSENLPNEKLFF.